This paragraph reports one T cell receptor beta chain. The data originate from a study of TIL therapy for anti-PD-1-resistant metastatic lung cancer. Sequencing used immunoSEQ v3. Assay: immunoSEQ multiplex PCR; the TCRdb copy retains only in-frame clones and omits some. Among about 45,000 clones listed, 79% were seen once. Time point defined: pre-treatment sample, taken before nivolumab and TIL therapy. CDR1 is SGHTA and CDR2 is FQGTGA in the germline V gene. The V and J ends lost 4 bases and 9 bases respectively, with 7 bases between them. CDR3 length: 11 amino acids. The TCR sequence derives from an older man with non-small cell lung cancer. The sample was blood, taken at baseline. This chain connects TRBV7-3 to TRBJ2-1; D might be TRBD1 or TRBD2, each matching 5 bases. The CDR3 is CASSSGTEQFF. The CDR3, as DNA: TGTGCCAGCAGCTCAGGGACTGAGCAGTTCTTC.